These 10 T cell receptor beta chains were sequenced from one sample in a study of blood T cell repertoires in COVID-19. Profiling relied on immunoSEQ multiplex PCR, and the TCRdb table lists in-frame clones only, not all of them. Of a few hundred thousand clones listed, 70% to 85% are singletons. Sequenced input: PBMCs or T cells enriched from blood (not recorded which). The receptors derive from a woman aged 55-70 years who had recovered from COVID-19.

This clone was observed a handful of times. This chain joins TRBV14 and TRBJ1-1; TRBD1 agrees at 10 bases. The CDR3 has 14 residues. Germline lookup yields CDR1 SGHDN and CDR2 FVKESK. V lost 5 bases to trimming and J lost 4 bases; unmatched junction nucleotides: 4. This chain's CDR3 is CASSERTGGTEAFF. The DNA for the CDR3 is TGTGCCAGCAGCGAGCGGACAGGGGGCACTGAAGCTTTCTTT.

The chain recombines TRBV5-8 with TRBJ2-3; tentatively, D is TRBD2 (5 bases). Trimming left V 0 bases short and J 6 bases short, with 8 bases between. This CDR3 is 13 amino acids long. From germline, CDR1 is SGHTS and CDR2 YDEGEE. CDR3 bases: TGTGCCAGCAGCTTGGTGAGGGCGGATACGCAGTATTTT. As protein: CASSLVRADTQYF.

The chain couples TRBV7-7 to TRBJ2-5; weak D call: TRBD2 (6 bases). From germline, CDR1 is SSHAT and CDR2 FNYEAQ (reference sequence). The CDR3 runs to 16 residues. The V end lost 4 bases, the J end lost 4 bases, and 19 bases lay between the germline ends. This CDR3 reads CASSSGIAREAETQYF. In DNA form, the CDR3 reads TGTGCCAGCAGCTCCGGGATCGCCAGGGAGGCAGAGACCCAGTACTTC.

Written as DNA, the CDR3 is TGTGCCAGCAGCGTCAGCGGGAGCTCCTACAATGAGCAGTTCTTC. Its protein is CASSVSGSSYNEQFF. The chain joins TRBV9 to TRBJ2-1; 8 bases agree with TRBD2. CDR1 is SGDLS, CDR2 YYNGEE, per germline. The CDR3 length is 15 residues. Trimming took 2 bases from V and 0 from J; bases not matched to a gene: 1.

The V and J genes are TRBV28 and TRBJ1-1; D remains unclear. There are 14 residues in the CDR3. Germline values: CDR1 MDHEN, CDR2 SYDVKM. Between the trimmed V and J ends, which lost 4 bases and 4 bases, there was a span of 13 bases. The CDR3 region is CASSSGGAGTEAFF. The CDR3 DNA reads TGTGCCAGCAGTTCTGGCGGAGCCGGCACTGAAGCTTTCTTT.

Concerning this clone itself: Germline and junction disagree at one end, which may indicate a read error. The chain has TRBV3-1 (or the pseudogene TRBV3-2) and TRBJ2-1; 12 bases are shared with TRBD2. Germline-derived CDR1 and CDR2 are LGHDT and YNNKEL (reference sequence). The CDR3 runs 17 residues. CDR3 sequence (DNA): TGTGCCAGCAGTCAAGCCCCACTAGCGGGAGGTTACAATGAGCAGTTCTTC. Its translation: CASSQAPLAGGYNEQFF.

The rearrangement joins TRBV2 to TRBJ2-7, with D possibly matching TRBD1 (6 bases). Trimming shortened V by 6 bases and J by 5 bases, and 17 bases separated the two germline ends. CDR1 and CDR2 (germline): SNHLY, FYNNEI. CDR3 length equals 14 residues. The CDR3 here is CASSLEAGANEQYF. In DNA form, the CDR3 reads TGTGCCAGCAGCCTGGAGGCAGGGGCCAACGAGCAGTACTTC.

This clone has a single count. The chain recombines TRBV4-1 with TRBJ1-1, with D hard to call. V shed 0 bases and J shed 4 bases, with 12 bases lying between them. Germline V CDR1 and CDR2: MGHRA, YSYEKL. This CDR3 is 15 amino acids long. The CDR3 DNA follows: TGCGCCAGCAGCCAAGATTACGGGTTGGCCACTGAAGCTTTCTTT. Amino acids: CASSQDYGLATEAFF.

This clone has only one observation. V and J are TRBV7-8 and TRBJ2-7; D may be TRBD1 (5 bases). The CDR3 consists of 14 residues. The V gene's germline CDR1 is SGHVS and CDR2 FQNEAQ. V gave up 1 base and J gave up 2 bases, with 9 bases separating them. The chain's CDR3 is CASSLGGLTYEQYF. CDR3 DNA sequence: TGTGCCAGCAGCTTAGGGGGCTTGACCTACGAGCAGTACTTC.

The rearrangement uses TRBV27 and TRBJ1-5; TRBD1 might be the D (6 bases). CDR3 length equals 16 residues. V was trimmed by 5 bases and J by 4 bases, leaving 18 bases between them. CDR1 is MNHEY and CDR2 is SMNVEV in the germline V gene (reference sequence). The CDR3 spells CASSPTIRGPNQPQHF. DNA of the CDR3: TGTGCCAGCAGTCCAACAATCAGGGGCCCTAATCAGCCCCAGCATTTT.